This T cell receptor (beta chain) was documented in a study of response to subunit inactivated influenza vaccine. Overall study results and limits: It was suggested by the authors that few new T cells are recruited by each seasonal influenza vaccination.

This clonotype was recorded a few times. Its antigen is not identified. The V and J ends lost 2 bases and 0 bases respectively, with 11 bases between them. Germline loops: CDR1 MGHRA, CDR2 YSYEKL. CDR3 length: 16 amino acids. TCRdb re-analysed the RT-PCR reads in MiXCR, keeping a single row per CDR3 protein. The sample records about 500,000 distinct CDR3 sequences, about 15% being singletons. The specimen was CD4+ T cells sorted from PBMCs, collected approximately 25 months after vaccination. The receptor was derived from a man between 50 and 70 years old who received an inactivated influenza vaccine. J is TRBJ1-5 and V is TRBV4-1; D gene unclear. The CDR3 loop is CASSQWAAYSNQPQHF. The CDR3, as DNA: TGCGCCAGCAGCCAATGGGCAGCTTATAGCAATCAGCCCCAGCATTTT.